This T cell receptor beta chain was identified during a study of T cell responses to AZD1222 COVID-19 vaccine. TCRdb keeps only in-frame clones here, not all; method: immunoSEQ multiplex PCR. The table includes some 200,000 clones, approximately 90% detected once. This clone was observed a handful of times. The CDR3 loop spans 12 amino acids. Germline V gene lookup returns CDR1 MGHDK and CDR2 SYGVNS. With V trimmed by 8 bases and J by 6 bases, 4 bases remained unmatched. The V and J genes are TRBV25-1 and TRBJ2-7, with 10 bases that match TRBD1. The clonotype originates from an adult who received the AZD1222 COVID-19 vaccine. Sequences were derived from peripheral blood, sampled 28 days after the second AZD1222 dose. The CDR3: CASWGQGSEQYF. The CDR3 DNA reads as TGTGCCAGCTGGGGACAGGGGTCCGAGCAGTACTTC.